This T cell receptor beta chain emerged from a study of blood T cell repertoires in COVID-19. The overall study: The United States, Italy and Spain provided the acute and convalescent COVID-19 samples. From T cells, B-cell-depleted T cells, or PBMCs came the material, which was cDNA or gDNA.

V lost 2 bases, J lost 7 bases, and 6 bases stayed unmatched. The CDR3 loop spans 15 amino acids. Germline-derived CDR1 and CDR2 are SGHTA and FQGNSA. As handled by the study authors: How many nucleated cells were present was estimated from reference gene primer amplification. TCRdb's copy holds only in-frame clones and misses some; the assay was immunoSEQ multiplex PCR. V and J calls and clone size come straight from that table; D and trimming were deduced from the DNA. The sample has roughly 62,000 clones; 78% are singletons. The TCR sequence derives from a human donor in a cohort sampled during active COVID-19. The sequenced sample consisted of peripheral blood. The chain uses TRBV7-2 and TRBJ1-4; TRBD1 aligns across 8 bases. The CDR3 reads CASSLKTGDSEKLFF. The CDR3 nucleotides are TGTGCCAGCAGCTTAAAGACAGGGGATTCTGAAAAACTGTTTTTT.